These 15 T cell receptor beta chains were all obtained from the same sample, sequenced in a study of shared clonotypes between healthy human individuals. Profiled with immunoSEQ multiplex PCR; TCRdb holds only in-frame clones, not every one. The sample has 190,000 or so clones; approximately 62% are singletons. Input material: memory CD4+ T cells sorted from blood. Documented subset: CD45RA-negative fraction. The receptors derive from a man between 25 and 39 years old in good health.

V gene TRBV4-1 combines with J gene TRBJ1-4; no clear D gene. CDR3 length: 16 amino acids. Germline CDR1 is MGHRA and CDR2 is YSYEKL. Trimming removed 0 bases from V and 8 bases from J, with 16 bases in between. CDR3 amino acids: CASSQELQLLREKLFF. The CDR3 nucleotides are TGCGCCAGCAGCCAAGAATTACAACTATTACGGGAAAAACTGTTTTTT.

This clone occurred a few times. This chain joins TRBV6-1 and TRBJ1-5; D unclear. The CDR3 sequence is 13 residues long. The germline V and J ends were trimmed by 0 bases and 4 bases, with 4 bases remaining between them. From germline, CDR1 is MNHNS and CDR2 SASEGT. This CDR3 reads CASSEALNQPQHF. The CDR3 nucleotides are TGTGCCAGCAGTGAAGCGCTAAATCAGCCCCAGCATTTT.

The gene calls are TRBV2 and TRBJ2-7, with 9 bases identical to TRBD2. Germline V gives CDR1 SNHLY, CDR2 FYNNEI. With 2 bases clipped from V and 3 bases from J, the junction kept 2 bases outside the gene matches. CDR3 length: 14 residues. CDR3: CASSEPSGIYEQYF. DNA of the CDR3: TGTGCCAGCAGTGAACCTAGCGGGATCTACGAGCAGTACTTC.

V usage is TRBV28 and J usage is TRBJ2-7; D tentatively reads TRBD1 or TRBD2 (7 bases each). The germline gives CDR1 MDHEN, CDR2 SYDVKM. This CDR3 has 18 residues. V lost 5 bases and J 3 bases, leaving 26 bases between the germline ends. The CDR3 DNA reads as TGTGCCAGCAGTACCCTGACAGGGAAAGCGGGACAAGACTACGAGCAGTACTTC. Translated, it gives CASSTLTGKAGQDYEQYF. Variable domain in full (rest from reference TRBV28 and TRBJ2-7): DVKVTQSSRYLVKRTGEKVFLECVQDMDHENMFWYRQDPGLGLRLIYFSYDVKMKEKGDIPEGYSVSREKKERFSLILESASTNQTSMYLCASSTLTGKAGQDYEQYFGPGTRLTVT.

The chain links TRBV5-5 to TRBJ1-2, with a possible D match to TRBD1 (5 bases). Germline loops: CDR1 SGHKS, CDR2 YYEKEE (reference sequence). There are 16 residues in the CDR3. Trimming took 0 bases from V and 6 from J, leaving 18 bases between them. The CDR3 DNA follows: TGTGCCAGCAGCTTGGTAACAACAGGTACTAAGGATGGCTACACCTTC. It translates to CASSLVTTGTKDGYTF. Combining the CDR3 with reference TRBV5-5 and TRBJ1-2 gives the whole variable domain DAGVTQSPTHLIKTRGQQVTLRCSPISGHKSVSWYQQVLGQGPQFIFQYYEKEERGRGNFPDRFSARQFPNYSSELNVNALLLGDSALYLCASSLVTTGTKDGYTFGSGTRLTVV.

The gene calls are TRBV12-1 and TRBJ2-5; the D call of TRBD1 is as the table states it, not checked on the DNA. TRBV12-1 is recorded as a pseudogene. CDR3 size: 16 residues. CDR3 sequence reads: CASSSPGTGGQETQYF. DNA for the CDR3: TGTGCCAGCAGCTCTCCCGGGACAGGGGGACAAGAGACCCAGTACTTC.

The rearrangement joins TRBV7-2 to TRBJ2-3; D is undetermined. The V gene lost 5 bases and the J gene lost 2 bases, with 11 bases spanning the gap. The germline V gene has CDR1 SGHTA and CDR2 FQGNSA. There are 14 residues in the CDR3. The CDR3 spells CASSPQRATDTQYF. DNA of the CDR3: TGTGCCAGCAGCCCACAGCGCGCCACAGATACGCAGTATTTT. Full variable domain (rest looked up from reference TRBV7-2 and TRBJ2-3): GAGVSQSPSNKVTEKGKDVELRCDPISGHTALYWYRQSLGQGLEFLIYFQGNSAPDKSGLPSDRFSAERTGGSVSTLTIQRTQQEDSAVYLCASSPQRATDTQYFGPGTRLTVL.

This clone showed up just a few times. In nucleotides, the CDR3 is TGTGCCTGGAGCCGGGGACAGGCCCCCTCTGGGGCCAACGTCCTGACTTTC. This gives the protein CAWSRGQAPSGANVLTF. This chain uses TRBV30 with TRBJ2-6, with TRBD1 identical over 8 bases. Germline assignment: CDR1 GTSNPN and CDR2 SVGIG (reference sequence). The trim removed 3 bases at V and 0 bases at J, leaving 7 bases unmatched. CDR3 size: 17 residues.

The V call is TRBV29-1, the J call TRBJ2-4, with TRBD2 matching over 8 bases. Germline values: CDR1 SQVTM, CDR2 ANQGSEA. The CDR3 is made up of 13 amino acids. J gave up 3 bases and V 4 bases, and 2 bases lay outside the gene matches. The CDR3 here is CSVAGGNKNIQYF. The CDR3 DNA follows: TGCAGCGTTGCGGGGGGGAACAAAAACATTCAGTACTTC.

CDR3 protein: CASSFSFSGNTEAFF. CDR3 sequence (DNA): TGTGCCAGCAGCTTTTCGTTTAGCGGGAACACTGAAGCTTTCTTT. The V call is TRBV11-2, the J call TRBJ1-1; D is unresolved. CDR3 length: 15 residues. V was trimmed by 3 bases and J by 1 base, leaving 12 bases between them. Germline assignment: CDR1 SGHAT and CDR2 FQNNGV.

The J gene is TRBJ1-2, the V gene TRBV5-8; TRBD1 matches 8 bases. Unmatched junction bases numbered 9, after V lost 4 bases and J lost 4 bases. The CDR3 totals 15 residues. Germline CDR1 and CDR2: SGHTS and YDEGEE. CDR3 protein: CASSPRLTGAYGYTF. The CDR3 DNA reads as TGTGCCAGCAGCCCAAGGTTGACAGGGGCCTATGGCTACACCTTC.

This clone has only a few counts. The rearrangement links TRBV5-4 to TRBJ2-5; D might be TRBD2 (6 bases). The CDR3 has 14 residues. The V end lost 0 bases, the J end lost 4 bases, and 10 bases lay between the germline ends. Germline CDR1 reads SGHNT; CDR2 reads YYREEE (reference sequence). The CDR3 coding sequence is TGTGCCAGCAGCTTGGGGCGGGGCGTAGAGACCCAGTACTTC. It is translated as CASSLGRGVETQYF.

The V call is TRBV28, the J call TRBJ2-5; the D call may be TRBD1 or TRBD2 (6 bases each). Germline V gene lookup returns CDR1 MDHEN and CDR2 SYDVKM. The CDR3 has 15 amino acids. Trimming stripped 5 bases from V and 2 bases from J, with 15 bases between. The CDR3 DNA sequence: TGTGCCAGCAGTACCCAGGGGAGGACACAAGAGACCCAGTACTTC. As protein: CASSTQGRTQETQYF.

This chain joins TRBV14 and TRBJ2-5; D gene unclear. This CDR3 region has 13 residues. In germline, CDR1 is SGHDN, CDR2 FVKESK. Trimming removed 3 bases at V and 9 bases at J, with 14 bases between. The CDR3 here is CASSQGLGRAQYF. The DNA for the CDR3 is TGTGCCAGCAGCCAGGGATTGGGAAGGGCCCAGTACTTC.

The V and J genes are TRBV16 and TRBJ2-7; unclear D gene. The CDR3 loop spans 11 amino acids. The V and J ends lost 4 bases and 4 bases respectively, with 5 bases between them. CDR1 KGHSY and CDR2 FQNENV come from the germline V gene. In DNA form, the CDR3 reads TGTGCCAGCAGCCTGCAGTACGAGCAGTACTTC. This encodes CASSLQYEQYF.